The present T cell receptor beta chain was sequenced within a study of blood T cell repertoires in COVID-19. The germline V gene encodes CDR1 SNHLY and CDR2 FYNNEI. The CDR3 contains 14 residues. Trimming removed 8 bases from V and 3 bases from J; junction bases left unmatched: 3. This clone was detected only a few times. TCRdb's copy holds only in-frame clones and misses some; the assay was immunoSEQ multiplex PCR. This table has 140,000 to 150,000 clones, about 88% appearing once. The chain recombines TRBV2 with TRBJ2-2; 10 nucleotides agree with TRBD1. The sample consisted of peripheral blood. This clonotype originated in a human donor with acute or convalescent COVID-19. The donor label of this sample is uncertain. CDR3 in amino acids: CASGTGADTGELFF. DNA of the CDR3: TGTGCCAGCGGGACAGGGGCGGACACCGGGGAGCTGTTTTTT.